A selection of T cell receptor beta chains follows, all from one sample in a study of blood T cell repertoires in COVID-19. The table came from immunoSEQ multiplex PCR; TCRdb's copy has only in-frame clones and leaves some out. The sample has 130,000 or so clones, about nine tenths seen once. Material for sequencing was peripheral blood. The receptors were gathered from a human donor with COVID-19, enrolled during active disease. The donor label of this sample is uncertain. Both conserved end residues are part of each CDR3. Fields, in order: J gene, V gene, D gene, clone size, CDR3 DNA, CDR3 protein. A D gene is named only where the DNA matches it firmly. Expanded clones get a size class; other rows say once, few or many, or leave the size out.

j_call: TRBJ1-1; v_call: TRBV10-3; d_call: TRBD1; clone_size: .; cdr3_nt: TGTGCCACTAAGGCAGGACAGGCGAACACTGAAGCTTTCTTT; cdr3_aa: CATKAGQANTEAFF
j_call: TRBJ2-5; v_call: TRBV12-3/TRBV12-4; d_call: .; clone_size: few; cdr3_nt: TGTGCCAGCAGCCTACAAGAGACCCAGTACTTC; cdr3_aa: CASSLQETQYF
j_call: TRBJ1-1; v_call: TRBV28; d_call: TRBD1; clone_size: .; cdr3_nt: TGTGCCAGCAGTCCCAGACAGGGACGGACTGAAGCTTTCTTT; cdr3_aa: CASSPRQGRTEAFF
j_call: TRBJ1-3; v_call: TRBV13; d_call: .; clone_size: few; cdr3_nt: TGTGCCAGCAGCTTTGGACAGGGAAACACCATATATTTT; cdr3_aa: CASSFGQGNTIYF
j_call: TRBJ1-2; v_call: TRBV28; d_call: TRBD1; clone_size: .; cdr3_nt: TGTGCCAGCAGATCTCCGGGACAGGGCCTTAACTATGGCTACACCTTC; cdr3_aa: CASRSPGQGLNYGYTF
j_call: TRBJ1-2; v_call: TRBV12-3/TRBV12-4; d_call: .; clone_size: .; cdr3_nt: TGTGCCAGCAGTGCGAGGGATAACTATGGCTACACCTTC; cdr3_aa: CASSARDNYGYTF
j_call: TRBJ1-1; v_call: TRBV7-9; d_call: .; clone_size: .; cdr3_nt: TGTGCCAGCAGCCTTCAGGGGAACACTGAAGCTTTCTTT; cdr3_aa: CASSLQGNTEAFF
j_call: TRBJ2-7; v_call: TRBV5-1; d_call: .; clone_size: .; cdr3_nt: TGCGCCAGCAGCTTAATCCCCAAGGGGAGGTCGGACGAGCAGTACTTC; cdr3_aa: CASSLIPKGRSDEQYF
j_call: TRBJ2-7; v_call: TRBV27; d_call: .; clone_size: .; cdr3_nt: TGTGCCAGCAGTTTATTTCGCGGGGCCAAAGAAGACGAGCAGTACTTC; cdr3_aa: CASSLFRGAKEDEQYF
j_call: TRBJ2-7; v_call: TRBV7-2; d_call: .; clone_size: once; cdr3_nt: TGTGCCAGCAGCTTAGATAGGGGAAGCGAGCAGTACTTC; cdr3_aa: CASSLDRGSEQYF
j_call: TRBJ1-1; v_call: TRBV12-3/TRBV12-4; d_call: .; clone_size: few; cdr3_nt: TGTGCCAGCAGTTTTCAGGGGAACACTGAAGCTTTCTTT; cdr3_aa: CASSFQGNTEAFF
j_call: TRBJ1-2; v_call: TRBV11-3; d_call: .; clone_size: .; cdr3_nt: TGTGCCAGCAGCTTAGGCGGCGAGGATGGCTACACCTTC; cdr3_aa: CASSLGGEDGYTF
j_call: TRBJ1-3; v_call: TRBV3-1/TRBV3-2; d_call: TRBD1; clone_size: .; cdr3_nt: TGTGCCAGCAGCCAACAATTAGGGGGCTCGGAAAACACCATATATTTT; cdr3_aa: CASSQQLGGSENTIYF
j_call: TRBJ1-4; v_call: TRBV25-1; d_call: .; clone_size: .; cdr3_nt: TGTGCCACCGGAGATGAAAAACTGTTTTTT; cdr3_aa: CATGDEKLFF
j_call: TRBJ2-7; v_call: TRBV7-8; d_call: .; clone_size: .; cdr3_nt: TGTGCCAGCAGCTTACCGGCAGGGCCCGCATACGAGCAGTACTTC; cdr3_aa: CASSLPAGPAYEQYF
j_call: TRBJ1-2; v_call: TRBV25-1; d_call: TRBD1; clone_size: .; cdr3_nt: TGTGCCAGCAGTGGTTGGGACAGACTTGGCTATGGCTACACCTTC; cdr3_aa: CASSGWDRLGYGYTF
j_call: TRBJ2-3; v_call: TRBV4-1; d_call: .; clone_size: .; cdr3_nt: TGCGCCAGCAGCCAAGATGGAGGAGGGACAGATACGCAGTATTTT; cdr3_aa: CASSQDGGGTDTQYF
j_call: TRBJ2-7; v_call: TRBV28; d_call: .; clone_size: .; cdr3_nt: TGTGCCAGCAGCTCCCTGTGGAGCGACAGGAAACCCTACGAGCAGTACTTC; cdr3_aa: CASSSLWSDRKPYEQYF
j_call: TRBJ1-1; v_call: TRBV7-3; d_call: TRBD1; clone_size: .; cdr3_nt: TGTGCCAGCAGCACACAGGGGGCGGGCACTGAAGCTTTCTTT; cdr3_aa: CASSTQGAGTEAFF
j_call: TRBJ2-7; v_call: TRBV5-1; d_call: TRBD1; clone_size: few; cdr3_nt: TGCGCCAGCAGCGCATCCGGGACAGGGAGGTACGAGCAGTACTTC; cdr3_aa: CASSASGTGRYEQYF
j_call: TRBJ1-2; v_call: TRBV28; d_call: TRBD1; clone_size: .; cdr3_nt: TGTGCCACCCGGGACAGCGTAGCCTATGGCTACACCTTC; cdr3_aa: CATRDSVAYGYTF
j_call: TRBJ2-1; v_call: TRBV27; d_call: TRBD2; clone_size: .; cdr3_nt: TGTGCCAGCAGTCTAGCGGGGGGGCGTGAGCAGTTCTTC; cdr3_aa: CASSLAGGREQFF
j_call: TRBJ2-7; v_call: TRBV7-9; d_call: .; clone_size: .; cdr3_nt: TGTGCCAGCAGCCCCTCTCCGGGACAAACAGGGTTATTC; cdr3_aa: CASSPSPGQTGLF
j_call: TRBJ2-2; v_call: TRBV6-6; d_call: .; clone_size: .; cdr3_nt: TGTGCCAGCAGTTACACTGACTCAAGTCTCGGCGGGGAGCTGTTTTTT; cdr3_aa: CASSYTDSSLGGELFF
j_call: TRBJ1-2; v_call: TRBV7-6; d_call: .; clone_size: .; cdr3_nt: TGTGCCAGCAGCTCCAGGGCAGGGTTGGACTATGGCTACACCTTC; cdr3_aa: CASSSRAGLDYGYTF
j_call: TRBJ2-1; v_call: TRBV28; d_call: .; clone_size: .; cdr3_nt: TGTGCCAGCACGCCCTCAGCCTACAATGAGCAGTTCTTC; cdr3_aa: CASTPSAYNEQFF
j_call: TRBJ1-2; v_call: TRBV7-9; d_call: TRBD1; clone_size: .; cdr3_nt: TGTGCCAGCAGCCTACAGGGGACCTATGGCTACACCTTC; cdr3_aa: CASSLQGTYGYTF
j_call: TRBJ2-5; v_call: TRBV4-2; d_call: TRBD2; clone_size: once; cdr3_nt: TGTGCCAGCAGCCAAGAAGGGGGTACTAGCGGGTGGATGGAGACCCAGTACTTC; cdr3_aa: CASSQEGGTSGWMETQYF
j_call: TRBJ2-5; v_call: TRBV7-3; d_call: .; clone_size: .; cdr3_nt: TGTGCCAGCATGTCGAGAAGGGAGGCCCAAGAGACCCAGTACTTC; cdr3_aa: CASMSRREAQETQYF
j_call: TRBJ1-5; v_call: TRBV3-1/TRBV3-2; d_call: .; clone_size: .; cdr3_nt: TGTGCCAGCAGCCAAGGGGCAGGGAGCAATCAGCCCCAGCATTTT; cdr3_aa: CASSQGAGSNQPQHF
j_call: TRBJ2-5; v_call: TRBV27; d_call: TRBD1; clone_size: once; cdr3_nt: TGTGCCAGCAGCCAAGACAGGGACCAAGAGACCCAGTACTTC; cdr3_aa: CASSQDRDQETQYF
j_call: TRBJ2-2; v_call: TRBV10-2; d_call: .; clone_size: .; cdr3_nt: TGCGCCAGCACCCATGGGGGGGGCGCGGGCGGGGAGCTGTTTTTT; cdr3_aa: CASTHGGGAGGELFF
j_call: TRBJ2-5; v_call: TRBV11-3; d_call: TRBD1; clone_size: .; cdr3_nt: TGTGCCAGCAGCTTCGGGACAGGCGGAGAGACCCAGTACTTC; cdr3_aa: CASSFGTGGETQYF
j_call: TRBJ1-2; v_call: TRBV7-9; d_call: TRBD1; clone_size: .; cdr3_nt: TGTGCCAGCAGCCAGACAGGGGATCGATGGACCTTC; cdr3_aa: CASSQTGDRWTF
j_call: TRBJ1-1; v_call: TRBV6-5; d_call: .; clone_size: .; cdr3_nt: TGTGCCAGCAGTCCTGACGGGGGAGACACTGAAGCTTTCTTT; cdr3_aa: CASSPDGGDTEAFF
j_call: TRBJ2-1; v_call: TRBV6-5; d_call: .; clone_size: .; cdr3_nt: TGTGCCAGCAGTTACTCCACCAGTCACAATGAGCAGTTCTTC; cdr3_aa: CASSYSTSHNEQFF
j_call: TRBJ1-6; v_call: TRBV2; d_call: TRBD1; clone_size: .; cdr3_nt: TGTGCCTGGAGGGACAGGGATAATTCACCCCTCCACTTT; cdr3_aa: CAWRDRDNSPLHF
j_call: TRBJ2-6; v_call: TRBV6-6; d_call: TRBD1; clone_size: .; cdr3_nt: TGTGCCAGCAGCAAAGACAGGGGCTCAGGGGCCAACGTCCTGACTTTC; cdr3_aa: CASSKDRGSGANVLTF
j_call: TRBJ2-7; v_call: TRBV3-1/TRBV3-2; d_call: .; clone_size: .; cdr3_nt: TGTGCCAGCAGCCAGGGAGCAGGATACGAGCAGTACTTC; cdr3_aa: CASSQGAGYEQYF
j_call: TRBJ2-2; v_call: TRBV11-2; d_call: TRBD2; clone_size: .; cdr3_nt: TGTGCCAGCAGCTTAGAAGGAGCGGGGGGCCATATCGGGGAGCTGTTTTTT; cdr3_aa: CASSLEGAGGHIGELFF
j_call: TRBJ1-6; v_call: TRBV27; d_call: TRBD1; clone_size: .; cdr3_nt: TGTGCCAGCAGTTTAAAGGGGGCGCAGAATTCACCCCTCCACTTT; cdr3_aa: CASSLKGAQNSPLHF
j_call: TRBJ2-3; v_call: TRBV15; d_call: .; clone_size: .; cdr3_nt: TGTGCCACCAGCCTCGGCGGGGTTTCAGATACGCAGTATTTT; cdr3_aa: CATSLGGVSDTQYF